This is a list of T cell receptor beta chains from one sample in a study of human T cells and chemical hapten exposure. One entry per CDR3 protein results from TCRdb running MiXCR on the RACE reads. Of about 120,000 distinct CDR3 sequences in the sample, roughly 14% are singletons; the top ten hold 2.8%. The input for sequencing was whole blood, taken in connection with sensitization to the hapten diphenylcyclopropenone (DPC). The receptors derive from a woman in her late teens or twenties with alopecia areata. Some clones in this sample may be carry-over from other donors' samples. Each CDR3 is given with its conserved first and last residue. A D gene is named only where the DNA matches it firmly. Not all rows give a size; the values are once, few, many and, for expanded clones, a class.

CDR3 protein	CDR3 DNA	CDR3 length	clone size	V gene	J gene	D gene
CASSPLGDGIVIQYF	TGTGCCAGCAGCCCCCTGGGGGACGGGATAGTCATTCAGTACTTC	15	-	TRBV7-2	TRBJ2-4	-
CSARGDVSTDTQYF	TGCAGTGCTAGAGGAGACGTAAGCACAGATACGCAGTATTTT	14	few	TRBV20-1	TRBJ2-3	-
CATGHHNPDPTNEKLFF	TGTGCCACGGGACACCATAACCCCGACCCAACTAATGAAAAACTGTTTTTT	17	-	TRBV19	TRBJ1-4	-
CASSGTGGVGSGNTIYF	TGTGCCAGCAGCGGAACAGGCGGGGTTGGGTCTGGAAACACCATATATTTT	17	-	TRBV9	TRBJ1-3	-
CASSVGVRASTDTQYF	TGTGCCAGCAGCGTAGGAGTACGGGCTAGCACAGATACGCAGTATTTT	16	few	TRBV9	TRBJ2-3	-
CASSQDRRVTQYF	TGCGCCAGCAGCCAAGATCGGAGGGTTACGCAGTATTTT	13	many	TRBV4-3	TRBJ2-3	-
CASSPTGFGAFF	TGTGCCAGCAGTCCTACAGGGTTTGGAGCTTTCTTT	12	-	TRBV28	TRBJ1-1	-
CASSLKGRLSNQPQHF	TGTGCCAGCAGTTTAAAGGGACGTTTAAGCAATCAGCCCCAGCATTTT	16	few	TRBV27	TRBJ1-5	-
CASSPPSNEKLFF	TGTGCCAGCAGCCCGCCGTCCAATGAAAAACTGTTTTTT	13	many	TRBV7-9	TRBJ1-4	-
CAWSRGNSYGYTF	TGTGCCTGGAGTCGGGGGAATAGCTATGGCTACACCTTC	13	many	TRBV30	TRBJ1-2	-
CASSVTGTDPYEQYF	TGCGCCAGCAGCGTGACCGGGACAGACCCCTACGAGCAGTACTTC	15	few	TRBV5-1	TRBJ2-7	TRBD1
CASSQDAAYYGYTF	TGCGCCAGCAGCCAAGACGCCGCTTATTATGGCTACACCTTC	14	-	TRBV4-3	TRBJ1-2	-
CASSLAGGSTDTQYF	TGTGCCAGCAGCCTAGCGGGGGGTAGCACAGATACGCAGTATTTT	15	many	TRBV6-1	TRBJ2-3	TRBD2
CSAPRDRASGANVLTF	TGCAGTGCTCCCCGGGACAGGGCATCTGGGGCCAACGTCCTGACTTTC	16	-	TRBV20-1	TRBJ2-6	TRBD1
CASSPTGLTEAFF	TGTGCCAGCAGTCCGACAGGGTTGACTGAAGCTTTCTTT	13	-	TRBV6-2/TRBV6-3	TRBJ1-1	TRBD1
CASSPLGTEAFF	TGTGCCAGCAGCCCCCTCGGGACTGAAGCTTTCTTT	12	many	TRBV11-2	TRBJ1-1	-
CASSRDYRETQYF	TGTGCCAGCAGCAGGGACTACCGAGAGACCCAGTACTTC	13	-	TRBV11-3	TRBJ2-5	TRBD2
CASSHAEAYEQYF	TGTGCCAGCAGCCATGCGGAGGCCTACGAGCAGTACTTC	13	-	TRBV7-9	TRBJ2-7	-
CSAGGREETQYF	TGCAGTGCTGGGGGTAGGGAAGAGACCCAGTACTTC	12	few	TRBV20-1	TRBJ2-5	-
CASSYRKTGVNSPLHF	TGTGCCAGCAGTTACCGGAAGACAGGGGTTAATTCACCCCTCCACTTT	16	many	TRBV6-2/TRBV6-3	TRBJ1-6	TRBD1
CSVAGGSGNTIYF	TGCAGCGTAGCCGGGGGCTCTGGAAACACCATATATTTT	13	few	TRBV29-1	TRBJ1-3	-
CASSPGGVAEAFF	TGTGCCAGCAGCCCTGGGGGGGTCGCTGAAGCTTTCTTT	13	few	TRBV9	TRBJ1-1	-
CASSLVPLGYEQYF	TGTGCCAGCAGCTTGGTCCCCTTGGGGTACGAGCAGTACTTC	14	few	TRBV5-5	TRBJ2-7	-
CASSLGASRALHF	TGTGCCAGCAGCTTAGGTGCCAGTCGGGCCCTCCACTTT	13	many	TRBV11-2	TRBJ1-6	-
CASSQTGLSNEQFF	TGTGCCAGTAGCCAGACAGGGTTGAGCAATGAGCAGTTCTTC	14	-	TRBV19	TRBJ2-1	TRBD1
CSAWLHIPGQNTGELFF	TGCAGCGCCTGGCTACACATTCCGGGACAGAACACCGGGGAGCTGTTTTTT	17	-	TRBV29-1	TRBJ2-2	-
CSARHTPPGGVFYEQYF	TGCAGTGCTAGACATACCCCACCAGGGGGCGTTTTTTACGAGCAGTACTTC	17	-	TRBV20-1	TRBJ2-7	TRBD1
CATSSSSSYEQYF	TGTGCCACCAGCAGTTCATCTTCCTACGAGCAGTACTTC	13	-	TRBV15	TRBJ2-7	-